Listed here are 20 T cell receptor beta chains from one sample, sequenced in a study of cytomegalovirus exposure and HLA in healthy donors. Researchers ran the PCR with 60 Vbeta and 13 Jbeta primers. Using immunoSEQ multiplex PCR, the repertoire was profiled, and TCRdb retains in-frame clones only, with some absent. This sample has under 200,000 clones, with 65% to 70% found just once. The specimen was PBMCs. These receptors originate from a woman aged 18 to 35 in good health and CMV-seropositive.

This chain uses TRBV6-6 with TRBJ2-5; tentative D call: TRBD2 (5 bases). The DNA matches TRBJ2-7 better at its end, which makes the J call doubtful. Per the germline V gene, CDR1 is MNHNY and CDR2 is SVGAGI (reference sequence). There are 12 residues in the CDR3. The CDR3 region has the DNA TGTGCCAGCAGTTACCGGGATTCCGAGCAGTACTTC. Amino acids: CASSYRDSEQYF.

The J gene is TRBJ1-2, the V gene TRBV29-1; no definite D call. Trimming left V 4 bases short and J 8 bases short, with 8 bases between. The V gene's germline CDR1 is SQVTM and CDR2 ANQGSEA. This CDR3 has 10 residues. In DNA, the CDR3 is TGCAGCGTTGCGGTGACAGGCTACACCTTC. The encoded protein is CSVAVTGYTF.

The rearrangement uses TRBV6-5 and TRBJ2-1; the D is unclear. Germline V lookup: CDR1 MNHEY, CDR2 SVGAGI. Trimming stripped 7 bases from V and 7 bases from J, with 14 bases between. The CDR3 covers 13 residues. Here the CDR3 DNA reads TGTGCCAGCACCAAGGTTGGGCCTAATGAGCAGTTCTTC. It translates to CASTKVGPNEQFF.

The rearrangement joins TRBV7-9 to TRBJ1-1; possibly TRBD1 for D (5 bases). Germline values: CDR1 SEHNR, CDR2 FQNEAQ (reference sequence). V lost 7 bases and J lost 3, with 21 bases in between. The CDR3 has 16 residues. The CDR3 loop is CASTSSGGWFDTEAFF. CDR3 in DNA: TGTGCCAGCACCTCCTCCGGGGGGTGGTTTGACACTGAAGCTTTCTTT.

This chain links TRBV9 with TRBJ1-4, with D tentatively TRBD1 (6 bases). Trimming stripped 2 bases from V and 11 bases from J, with 19 bases between. This CDR3 contains 15 residues. CDR1 and CDR2 (germline): SGDLS, YYNGEE. CDR3 in DNA: TGTGCCAGCAGCGTCGATGAGGGGGTTACGGGTAAACTGTTTTTT. Translating it yields CASSVDEGVTGKLFF.

V usage is TRBV28 and J usage is TRBJ2-5; no clear D gene. The V gene's germline CDR1 is MDHEN and CDR2 SYDVKM. This CDR3 has 13 amino acids. The V gene lost 2 bases and the J gene lost 0 bases, with 4 bases spanning the gap. The CDR3 protein is CASSLNYQETQYF. As DNA, the CDR3 is TGTGCCAGCAGTTTAAACTACCAAGAGACCCAGTACTTC.

The chain uses TRBV19 and TRBJ2-2, with TRBD2 matching 7 bases. CDR1 and CDR2 from the germline V gene are LNHDA and SQIVND (reference sequence). V gave up 4 bases and J gave up 2 bases; unmatched junction bases: 7. The CDR3 loop spans 16 amino acids. The CDR3 DNA reads as TGTGCCAGTAGTACCTCGGGACTACGTAACACCGGGGAGCTGTTTTTT. Translating gives CASSTSGLRNTGELFF.

The V and J genes are TRBV7-9 and TRBJ1-2; D uncertain. There are 15 residues in the CDR3. The V gene's germline CDR1 is SEHNR and CDR2 FQNEAQ (reference sequence). V dropped 0 bases and J dropped 3 bases, with 11 bases sitting between them. The CDR3 nucleotides are TGTGCCAGCAGCTTAGCCCCCGTCGGAGACTATGGCTACACCTTC. Translated, it gives CASSLAPVGDYGYTF. Looking up the rest from reference TRBV7-9 and TRBJ1-2 gives the full variable domain: DTGVSQNPRHKITKRGQNVTFRCDPISEHNRLYWYRQTLGQGPEFLTYFQNEAQLEKSRLLSDRFSAERPKGSFSTLEIQRTEQGDSAMYLCASSLAPVGDYGYTFGSGTRLTVV.

The chain combines TRBV7-9 with TRBJ1-2; D may be TRBD1 (5 bases). The CDR3 consists of 11 residues. Trimming removed 1 base at V and 8 bases at J, with 5 bases between. The germline gives CDR1 SEHNR, CDR2 FQNEAQ (reference sequence). The CDR3 nucleotides are TGTGCCAGCAGCTTAGAGGGGGGCTACACCTTC. This encodes CASSLEGGYTF.

The gene calls are TRBV7-3 and TRBJ1-2; D ambiguous. The V end was cut by 5 bases, the J end by 4 bases, with 14 bases between. Per germline, CDR1 SGHTA and CDR2 FQGTGA. The CDR3 runs 14 residues. The CDR3 spells CASSPSSNSYGYTF. The CDR3 DNA sequence: TGTGCCAGCAGCCCCTCCTCTAACTCCTATGGCTACACCTTC.

The V gene is TRBV7-9, the J gene TRBJ2-7; possible D gene TRBD1, 6 bases. CDR1 is SEHNR and CDR2 is FQNEAQ in the germline V gene (reference sequence). With 1 base removed from V and 4 bases from J, the gap between germline ends came to 8 bases. The CDR3 extends over 13 amino acids. The DNA of the CDR3 is TGTGCCAGCAGCTTAGGACAGGATTACGAGCAGTACTTC. It translates to CASSLGQDYEQYF. The complete variable domain, with remaining parts taken from reference TRBV7-9 and TRBJ2-7, reads DTGVSQNPRHKITKRGQNVTFRCDPISEHNRLYWYRQTLGQGPEFLTYFQNEAQLEKSRLLSDRFSAERPKGSFSTLEIQRTEQGDSAMYLCASSLGQDYEQYFGPGTRLTVT.

The genes are TRBV9 and TRBJ2-3; 11 bases agree with TRBD2. The CDR3 has 19 amino acids. V was clipped by 0 bases and J by 6 bases; unmatched bases: 15. Germline CDR1 is SGDLS and CDR2 is YYNGEE. CDR3 loop: CASSVGPPTSGRWGDTQYF. The DNA for the CDR3 is TGTGCCAGCAGCGTAGGGCCCCCCACTAGCGGGAGATGGGGGGATACGCAGTATTTT.

The DNA of the CDR3 is TGTGCCAGCAGCTTTAGGGGAAGCTCCTACGAGCAGTACTTC. Translation: CASSFRGSSYEQYF. The chain combines TRBV11-2 with TRBJ2-7; possible D gene TRBD1, 5 bases. CDR1 SGHAT and CDR2 FQNNGV come from the germline V gene. V was clipped by 3 bases and J by 0 bases, with 9 bases between them. The CDR3 runs to 14 residues.

Concerning this clone: The conserved phenylalanine or tryptophan normally closing the CDR3 is absent here, so this likely arose from a read error. The rearrangement joins TRBV27 to TRBJ1-1; possible D gene TRBD1, 5 bases. Trimming removed 6 bases at V and 5 bases at J, with 25 bases between. Germline lookup yields CDR1 MNHEY and CDR2 SMNVEV (reference sequence). CDR3 length: 17 amino acids. CDR3 DNA: TGTGCCAGCAGAACCTCGTTCGGGGGTTCGATTAGGACTGAAGCTTTCCTT. Residues: CASRTSFGGSIRTEAFL.

This clone came up once. This chain connects TRBV28 to TRBJ1-5; the D is unclear. The CDR3 spans 15 residues. CDR1 MDHEN and CDR2 SYDVKM come from the germline V gene. V lost 7 bases to trimming and J lost 6 bases, with 19 bases between them. In DNA form, the CDR3 reads TGTGCCAGCATCCTGGGAGCAAACGGTGGTCAGCCCCAGCATTTT. This codes for CASILGANGGQPQHF.

The V and J genes are TRBV20-1 and TRBJ1-2; D is perhaps TRBD1 (5 bases). The CDR3 is 11 amino acids. CDR1 DFQATT and CDR2 SNEGSKA come from the germline V gene (reference sequence). V lost 4 bases and J lost 10, with 13 bases in between. This CDR3 is CSATPGGPYTF. CDR3 in DNA: TGCAGTGCTACCCCGGGGGGTCCCTACACCTTC.

This clone was seen a single time. J is TRBJ1-4 and V is TRBV10-3; the D gene is possibly TRBD1 (5 bases). V was cut by 8 bases and J by 8 bases, with 15 bases left in between. From germline, CDR1 is ENHRY and CDR2 SYGVKD. The CDR3 loop spans 13 amino acids. The chain's CDR3 is CAISKGPQEKLFF. The DNA for the CDR3 is TGTGCCATCTCGAAGGGGCCCCAAGAAAAACTGTTTTTT.

The J gene is TRBJ1-2, the V gene TRBV4-1; 9 bases line up with TRBD1. The V segment lost 0 bases and the J segment 8 bases; nucleotides outside the gene matches: 13. Looked up from germline, CDR1 is MGHRA and CDR2 is YSYEKL. This CDR3 spans 17 amino acids. CDR3: CASSQEGTGIGLWGYTF. The CDR3 DNA sequence: TGCGCCAGCAGCCAAGAAGGGACAGGGATTGGGCTATGGGGCTACACCTTC.

This chain connects TRBV19 to TRBJ2-3; 8 bases are a match to TRBD2. Germline CDR1 LNHDA, CDR2 SQIVND (reference sequence). The CDR3 loop spans 15 amino acids. V shed 3 bases, J shed 0 bases, and the junction held 2 bases outside the gene matches. The DNA for the CDR3 is TGTGCCAGTAGTATCGTAGCGGGGAGCACAGATACGCAGTATTTT. Translation: CASSIVAGSTDTQYF.

V is TRBV2 and J is TRBJ2-5; the D gene is possibly TRBD2 (6 bases). From germline, CDR1 is SNHLY and CDR2 FYNNEI. The CDR3 extends over 15 amino acids. V lost 6 bases and J lost 5, with 19 bases in between. The CDR3 coding sequence is TGTGCCAGCAGCCCCTTCGGAGGCGGGGAGGAGACCCAGTACTTC. Translation: CASSPFGGGEETQYF.